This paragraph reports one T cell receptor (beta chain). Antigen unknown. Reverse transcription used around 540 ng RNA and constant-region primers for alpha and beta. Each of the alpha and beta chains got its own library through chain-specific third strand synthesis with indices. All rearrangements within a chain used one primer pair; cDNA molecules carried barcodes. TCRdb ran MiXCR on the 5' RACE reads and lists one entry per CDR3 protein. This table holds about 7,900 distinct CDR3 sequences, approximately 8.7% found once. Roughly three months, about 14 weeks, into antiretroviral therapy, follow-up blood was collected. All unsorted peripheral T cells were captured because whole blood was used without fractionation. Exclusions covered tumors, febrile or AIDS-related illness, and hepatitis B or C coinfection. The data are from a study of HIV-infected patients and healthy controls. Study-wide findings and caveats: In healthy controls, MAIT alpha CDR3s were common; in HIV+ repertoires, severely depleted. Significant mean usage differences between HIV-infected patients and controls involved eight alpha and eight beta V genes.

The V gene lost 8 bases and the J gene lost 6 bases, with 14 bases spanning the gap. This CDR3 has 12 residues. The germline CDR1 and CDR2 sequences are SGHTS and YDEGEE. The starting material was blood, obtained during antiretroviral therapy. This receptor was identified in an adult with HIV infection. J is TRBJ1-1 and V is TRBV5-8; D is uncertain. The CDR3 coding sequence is TGTGCCAGTTACCCGCGGGTCGCTGAAGCTTTCTTT. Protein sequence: CASYPRVAEAFF.